Shown below are 20 T cell receptor beta chains from a single sample sequenced in a study of T-cell reconstitution after alpha-beta-depleted transplantation in children. The library targeted TCRbeta and was prepared with unique molecular identifiers. TCRdb used MiXCR to reprocess the PCR reads, holding one entry per CDR3 protein. The data show about 610,000 distinct CDR3 sequences, about 10% seen once. Sequencing used PBMCs from the stem cell graft donor, obtained from the stem cell graft. Receptors originate from a human donor who donated a stem cell graft to a child with acute myeloid leukemia.

Turning to this clonotype: An end of the junction differs from the germline gene, which may be a read error. The rearrangement links TRBV29-1 to TRBJ2-1; D unresolved. The CDR3 covers 14 residues. From germline, CDR1 is SQVTM and CDR2 ANQGSEA. CDR3 DNA sequence: TGCAGCGTGGCCTTTGGCGGCAACTACAATGTGCAGTTCTTC. Its translation: CSVAFGGNYNVQFF.

This clonotype was detected many times. The CDR3 DNA sequence: TGTGCCACCGCAGCGGGAGGAACCTACAATGAGCAGTTCTTC. It yields the protein CATAAGGTYNEQFF. The genes are TRBV24-1 and TRBJ2-1, with 9 bases lining up with TRBD2. The V and J ends lost 9 bases and 2 bases, in that order; junction bases with no gene match: 4. CDR3 length equals 14 residues. Looked up from germline, CDR1 is KGHDR and CDR2 is SFDVKD.

This clonotype showed up just a few times. The genes are TRBV15 and TRBJ1-2; D perhaps matches TRBD1 (5 bases). Germline V CDR1 and CDR2: LNHNV, YYDKDF (reference sequence). The CDR3 contains 14 residues. Trimming stripped 0 bases from V and 3 bases from J, with 8 bases between. In DNA, the CDR3 is TGTGCCACCAGCAGAGATGCGACAGACTATGGCTACACCTTC. Encoded protein: CATSRDATDYGYTF.

This clonotype was counted a few times. The rearrangement joins TRBV28 to TRBJ2-1, with 13 bases aligning to TRBD2. The CDR3 length is 15 residues. The germline V gene encodes CDR1 MDHEN and CDR2 SYDVKM. Losses at the gene ends were 4 bases for V and 7 bases for J; bases not matched to a gene: 4. The CDR3 region is CASSSLLAGGNEQFF. CDR3 nucleotide sequence: TGTGCCAGCAGTTCCCTACTAGCGGGGGGGAATGAGCAGTTCTTC.

This clonotype was seen a handful of times. V usage is TRBV3-1 and J usage is TRBJ1-5; TRBD1 might be the D (6 bases). The germline V and J ends were trimmed by 2 bases and 9 bases, with 14 bases remaining between them. CDR3 size: 14 residues. Germline V gives CDR1 LGHDT, CDR2 YNNKEL (reference sequence). The CDR3 loop reads CASSQTGRDGPQHF. CDR3 DNA: TGTGCCAGCAGCCAAACAGGGCGGGACGGGCCCCAGCATTTT. Together with reference TRBV3-1 and TRBJ1-5, the CDR3 gives the full variable domain: DTAVSQTPKYLVTQMGNDKSIKCEQNLGHDTMYWYKQDSKKFLKIMFSYNNKELIINETVPNRFSPKSPDKAHLNLHINSLELGDSAVYFCASSQTGRDGPQHFGDGTRLSIL.

This clonotype was recorded a few times. The CDR3 end shows no conserved phenylalanine or tryptophan, and so a read error is likely. The DNA is omitted, as the CDR3 cannot be located on it reliably, and the CDR3 follows TCRdb's listing. This rearrangement joins TRBV12-1 to TRBJ2-1; TRBD1 is the table's D call and was not checked against the DNA. TRBV12-1 is marked as a pseudogene. With termini counted, the CDR3 has 10 amino acids. The CDR3 spells CASSRWGGRG.

This clonotype has only a few counts. The V call is TRBV4-2, the J call TRBJ2-5; 9 bases match TRBD1. Trimming removed 0 bases from V and 5 bases from J; junction bases left unmatched: 4. The germline V gene has CDR1 LGHNA and CDR2 YNFKEQ. The CDR3 extends over 15 amino acids. The CDR3 sequence: CASSQEGQGIETQYF. The CDR3 DNA reads as TGTGCCAGCAGCCAAGAGGGACAGGGTATTGAGACCCAGTACTTC.

This clonotype showed up just once. The V call is TRBV5-1, the J call TRBJ1-5; D ambiguous. Germline assignment: CDR1 SGHRS and CDR2 YFSETQ. The CDR3 loop spans 14 amino acids. The germline V and J ends were trimmed by 1 base and 3 bases, with 8 bases remaining between them. The CDR3 spells CASSLLENNQPQHF. CDR3 in DNA: TGCGCCAGCAGCTTGTTAGAAAACAATCAGCCCCAGCATTTT.

The chain couples TRBV6-5 to TRBJ1-3; 8 nucleotides align to TRBD1. Germline CDR1 is MNHEY and CDR2 is SVGAGI. This CDR3 has 16 amino acids. V gave up 5 bases and J gave up 4 bases; unmatched junction bases: 10. CDR3 in amino acids: CASSLHRTGIGNTIYF. The CDR3 DNA is TGTGCCAGCAGTCTACACAGGACAGGGATCGGAAACACCATATATTTT.

This clonotype was counted many times. This chain joins TRBV20-1 and TRBJ2-1; 7 nucleotides line up with TRBD2. Germline V gene sequence: CDR1 DFQATT, CDR2 SNEGSKA (reference sequence). This CDR3 has 13 residues. Trimming took 6 bases from V and 5 from J; bases not matched to a gene: 7. The CDR3 protein is CSAWGAGNNEQFF. In nucleotides, the CDR3 is TGCAGTGCGTGGGGAGCGGGGAACAATGAGCAGTTCTTC.

The rearrangement uses TRBV25-1 and TRBJ1-1, with 8 bases matching TRBD1. Germline values: CDR1 MGHDK, CDR2 SYGVNS. The CDR3 covers 15 residues. Trimming removed 5 bases from V and 4 bases from J; junction bases left unmatched: 9. The CDR3 region has the DNA TGTGCCAGCAGTCAAGGGACAGGCCTGGGCACTGAAGCTTTCTTT. It is translated as CASSQGTGLGTEAFF.

The sample holds one count of this clonotype. The junction departs from the called germline gene at one end, perhaps through a read error. Written as DNA, the CDR3 is TGTGCCAGCTGCCAAGATGTGGCGGGCGGGAGTAGGAACGAGCAGTACTTC. Residues: CASCQDVAGGSRNEQYF. The V gene is TRBV3-1, the J gene TRBJ2-7, with TRBD2 identical over 7 bases. The CDR3 runs 17 residues. Germline V gives CDR1 LGHDT, CDR2 YNNKEL (reference sequence).

This clonotype was observed a few times. This sequence joins TRBV2 and TRBJ2-5; 7 nucleotides agree with TRBD1. CDR1 and CDR2 from the germline V gene are SNHLY and FYNNEI. The V segment lost 8 bases and the J segment 0 bases; nucleotides outside the gene matches: 15. The CDR3 is 17 residues long. The DNA of the CDR3 is TGTGCCAGCGTAAAGTTTGCCGGGACAGCATACCAAGAGACCCAGTACTTC. Residues: CASVKFAGTAYQETQYF.

This rearrangement joins TRBV7-8 to TRBJ2-1, with 10 bases that match TRBD2. J was trimmed by 7 bases and V by 3 bases; bases with no gene match: 15. This CDR3 has 18 residues. Germline CDR1 and CDR2: SGHVS and FQNEAQ. CDR3 nucleotide sequence: TGTGCCAGCAGCTTCTTACTAGCGGGATCCGCGAGCGGGAATGAGCAGTTCTTC. It yields the protein CASSFLLAGSASGNEQFF.

This clonotype was counted at least ten times. V usage is TRBV5-6 and J usage is TRBJ1-1; the D gene is possibly TRBD1 (6 bases). With 2 bases removed from V and 6 bases from J, the gap between germline ends came to 8 bases. The CDR3 is 12 amino acids. In germline, CDR1 is SGHDT, CDR2 YYEEEE. Here the CDR3 reads CASSFRGPEAFF. CDR3 bases: TGTGCCAGCAGCTTCAGGGGACCTGAAGCTTTCTTT.

The gene calls are TRBV20-1 and TRBJ1-2, with 7 bases matching TRBD1. The CDR3 covers 14 residues. V lost 0 bases, J lost 8 bases, and 9 bases stayed unmatched. From germline, CDR1 is DFQATT and CDR2 SNEGSKA (reference sequence). The CDR3 region is CSARDRSTGDGYTF. CDR3 DNA sequence: TGCAGTGCTAGAGATCGAAGTACAGGGGACGGCTACACCTTC.

The V gene is TRBV6-1, the J gene TRBJ2-4, with 7 bases identical to TRBD1. J lost 1 base, V lost 3 bases, and 3 bases had no gene match. CDR1 is MNHNS, CDR2 SASEGT, per germline. There are 15 residues in the CDR3. The CDR3 coding sequence is TGTGCCAGCAGTGATCCGGACAGGGCCAAAAACATTCAGTACTTC. Its translation: CASSDPDRAKNIQYF.

In this sample, this clonotype turned up a few times. The chain joins TRBV5-1 to TRBJ2-4; D ambiguous. The CDR3 runs to 15 residues. Trimming removed 3 bases from V and 1 base from J, with 11 bases in between. Germline V gene sequence: CDR1 SGHRS, CDR2 YFSETQ. The CDR3 nucleotides are TGCGCCAGCAGCTCCACCAGATGGGCCAAAAACATTCAGTACTTC. Translated: CASSSTRWAKNIQYF.

V and J are TRBV28 and TRBJ1-2, with unresolved D. The length of the CDR3 is 15 residues. Germline CDR1 and CDR2: MDHEN and SYDVKM. V shed 3 bases and J shed 8 bases, with 19 bases lying between them. The DNA of the CDR3 is TGTGCCAGCAGTTTCATAGCAGCCCCCTTAAAAGGCTACACCTTC. Amino acids: CASSFIAAPLKGYTF.

V usage is TRBV19 and J usage is TRBJ2-1, with D uncertain. This CDR3 spans 14 amino acids. Germline CDR1 and CDR2: LNHDA and SQIVND (reference sequence). The V gene lost 4 bases and the J gene lost 2 bases, with 9 bases spanning the gap. Here the CDR3 DNA reads TGTGCCAGTAGTAGGAAGAAGGCCTACAATGAGCAGTTCTTC. Protein product: CASSRKKAYNEQFF.